This T cell receptor beta chain was recorded in a study of T cells expressing NK-cell markers. Comments on this clonotype: Its antigen is not identified.

After re-calling the 5' RACE reads, TCRdb lists one entry per CDR3 protein, DNA absent. In total, the table holds approximately 170,000 distinct CDR3 sequences. General study findings and limits: A few donors' CD3+CD56-NKG2C+ cells were dominated by the same clonotypes. Nothing established the HCMV specificity of expanded NKG2C+ T cell clones.

The CDR3 sequence is 13 residues long. The germline V gene has CDR1 SEHNR and CDR2 FQNEAQ (reference sequence). What was sequenced was blood T cells: a sorted CD56 or NKG2C T cell subset, CD4+ or CD8+ T cells, or bulk PBMC T cells (not recorded which). The genes are TRBV7-9 and TRBJ1-1; TCRdb proposes TRBD1, but this gene call is untestable without DNA. This TCR derives from a man between 18 and 69 years old in good health. CDR3: CASMEGGPREAFF.